Reported below is one T cell receptor (beta chain). Its antigen is undetermined. Given a much more abundant clone one base away, this may be a read error. Notes on the study in general: Tumor Tregs overlapped most with tumor, then blood, naive CD4+ cells.

The CDR3 totals 15 residues. CDR1 is DFQATT, CDR2 SNEGSKA, per germline (reference sequence). Treg sorting used a CD4+CD25+CD127-/low gate. TCRdb used MiXCR to reprocess the 5' RACE reads, holding one entry per CDR3 protein. The sample lists roughly 60,000 distinct CDR3 sequences, about 25% seen once, with roughly 2.2% in the top ten. This receptor was taken from a female donor with breast cancer. The V call is TRBV20-1, the J call TRBJ2-7; D gene ambiguous. Sequenced material: tumor-infiltrating Tregs sorted from the breast tumor. CDR3 amino acids: CSARDGRRNSYGQYF. In DNA, the CDR3 is TGCAGTGCTAGAGATGGTAGGCGGAACTCCTACGGGCAGTACTTC.